This paragraph covers one T cell receptor (beta chain) sequence. Its antigen is not identified. For sequencing, patients were chosen who had shown expansion of CD8+CD57+ cells by flow cytometry. All patients had severe acquired aplastic anemia. Therapy had not been given to patients before blood sampling. The study profiled TCR beta VDJ and CDR3 using genomic DNA as template. One entry per CDR3 protein results from TCRdb running MiXCR on the reads. The table records some 150,000 distinct CDR3 sequences, 70% to 75% of them present only once. The data were taken from a study of CD8+CD57+ T cells in acquired aplastic anemia. The study, taken as a whole, reports: Between patients and controls, approximately 29 CD8+ CDR3 sequences were found in common.

Germline V CDR1 and CDR2: WSHSY, SAAADI. Trimming took 6 bases from V and 0 from J; bases not matched to a gene: 5. CDR3 length: 17 residues. The J gene is TRBJ2-7, the V gene TRBV10-2, with TRBD2 identical over 16 bases. The sequence derives from a human donor with aplastic anemia. Sample: sorted CD4+, CD8+, or CD8+CD57+ T cells (not recorded which) from PBMCs. DNA for the CDR3: TGCGCCAGCAGGGGACTAGCGGGAGGGTTTTACTCCTACGAGCAGTACTTC. Encoded protein: CASRGLAGGFYSYEQYF.